The entry that follows covers one TCR beta chain sequence. These data originate in a study of T cell responses to AZD1222 COVID-19 vaccine. The CDR3 contains 12 residues. Trimming took 7 bases from V and 2 from J, leaving 8 bases between them. Germline loops: CDR1 SQVTM, CDR2 ANQGSEA. Clones were sequenced by immunoSEQ multiplex PCR, and TCRdb holds only the in-frame ones, with some missing. The profile shows about 130,000 clones, about 91% of them singletons. The TCR originated in an adult who received the AZD1222 COVID-19 vaccine. The J gene is TRBJ2-2, the V gene TRBV29-1; tentatively, D is TRBD1 (6 bases). The sequences come from peripheral blood, collected 28 days after the second AZD1222 dose. The CDR3: CSAGANTGELFF. DNA of the CDR3: TGCAGCGCAGGGGCTAACACCGGGGAGCTGTTTTTT.